This T cell receptor beta chain was observed in a study of response to subunit inactivated influenza vaccine. Study-level findings and limits: The authors offered the suggestion that each seasonal influenza vaccination recruits few new T cells.

One entry per CDR3 protein results from TCRdb running MiXCR on the RT-PCR reads. The sample contains a few hundred thousand distinct CDR3 sequences, 21% of which appear only once. Note on this clonotype: Its target is unknown.

The CDR3 has 14 residues. Per the germline V gene, CDR1 is SQVTM and CDR2 is ANQGSEA. The V and J ends lost 5 bases and 2 bases respectively, with 12 bases between them. The specimen comprised PBMCs from blood, sampled about 20 months after vaccination. The chain carries TRBV29-1 and TRBJ2-2, with D perhaps matching TRBD1 (5 bases). The TCR originated in a man between 50 and 70 years old who received an inactivated influenza vaccine. The CDR3 DNA follows: TGCAGCGTTTTAGGGGAATATAACACCGGGGAGCTGTTTTTT. This sequence encodes CSVLGEYNTGELFF.